Shown below are 23 T cell receptor beta chains from a single sample sequenced in a study of blood T cell repertoires in COVID-19. Repertoires were generated with immunoSEQ multiplex PCR, while TCRdb's copy carries only in-frame clones and drops some. The sample gives around 53,000 clones, about 76% of which show up once; roughly a fifth is in the top ten. Sample: peripheral blood. Receptor source: a man aged 50 to 60 with active or convalescent COVID-19.

The V and J genes are TRBV6-4 and TRBJ2-3; possible D gene TRBD2, 7 bases. Germline-derived CDR1 and CDR2 are MRHNA and SNTAGT. The CDR3 loop spans 15 amino acids. Trimming removed 2 bases from V and 0 bases from J, with 9 bases in between. CDR3 residues: CASSDGGASTDTQYF. The CDR3 DNA follows: TGTGCCAGCAGTGACGGGGGGGCCAGCACAGATACGCAGTATTTT.

This chain links TRBV12-3 or TRBV12-4 with TRBJ2-1, with D possibly TRBD2 on 5 matching bases. V lost 7 bases and J lost 4, with 11 bases in between. The CDR3 is made up of 13 amino acids. The CDR3 coding sequence is TGTGCCAGCATGTGGGAGTGGTACAATGAGCAGTTCTTC. This gives the protein CASMWEWYNEQFF.

The rearrangement uses TRBV6-6 and TRBJ1-2, with D unresolved. CDR3 length equals 14 residues. CDR1 and CDR2 from the germline V gene are MNHNY and SVGAGI (reference sequence). V shed 5 bases and J shed 2 bases, with 12 bases lying between them. CDR3 amino acids: CASSAQRENYGYTF. The DNA of the CDR3 is TGTGCCAGCAGTGCACAGCGGGAAAACTATGGCTACACCTTC.

This clone is categorized as medium-sized (0.01 to 0.1%). V gene TRBV6-1 combines with J gene TRBJ1-5; maybe TRBD1 (5 bases). Germline V gene sequence: CDR1 MNHNS, CDR2 SASEGT. The length of the CDR3 is 14 residues. The V end was cut by 3 bases, the J end by 7 bases, with 13 bases between. CDR3: CASSDSGPYQPQHF. The CDR3 region has the DNA TGTGCCAGCAGTGATTCAGGGCCTTACCAGCCCCAGCATTTT.

The CDR3 protein is CASSSGLAGVEQYF. For the CDR3, the DNA is TGTGCCAGCAGCTCAGGGCTAGCGGGAGTCGAGCAGTACTTC. The chain is built from TRBV5-8 and TRBJ2-7, with TRBD2 matching 10 bases. Trimming removed 3 bases from V and 6 bases from J; junction bases left unmatched: 6. This CDR3 has 14 residues. Per the germline V gene, CDR1 is SGHTS and CDR2 is YDEGEE.

This clone was seen more than once but under ten times. A junction end diverges from the germline sequence, so it may reflect a read error. The chain employs TRBV6-1 and TRBJ2-7; 7 bases agree with TRBD1. The CDR3 loop spans 15 amino acids. Germline loops: CDR1 MNHNS, CDR2 SASEGT. The CDR3, as DNA: TGTGCCAGCAGTGAAGGCCCGGGACAGCCCTACCAGCAGTACTTC. This translates into CASSEGPGQPYQQYF.

The chain is built from TRBV3-1 (or the pseudogene TRBV3-2) and TRBJ1-2; TRBD1 matches at 7 bases. CDR3 length equals 15 residues. Per the germline V gene, CDR1 is LGHDT and CDR2 is YNNKEL (reference sequence). V shed 4 bases, J shed 8 bases, and the junction held 13 bases outside the gene matches. Written as DNA, the CDR3 is TGTGCCAGCAGCCTGGGACAGCACACCATCGGGGGCTACACCTTC. Encoded protein: CASSLGQHTIGGYTF.

This clone was seen more than once but under ten times. V gene TRBV3-1 (or the pseudogene TRBV3-2) combines with J gene TRBJ1-2, with 7 bases that match TRBD1. The CDR3 runs to 13 residues. CDR1 LGHDT and CDR2 YNNKEL come from the germline V gene (reference sequence). V lost 2 bases to trimming and J lost 8 bases; unmatched junction nucleotides: 5. In nucleotides, the CDR3 is TGTGCCAGCAGCCAACAACAGGGGTACGGCTACACCTTC. Amino acid sequence: CASSQQQGYGYTF.

This chain connects TRBV2 to TRBJ1-5; TRBD1 matches at 7 bases. This CDR3 region has 15 residues. Germline assignment: CDR1 SNHLY and CDR2 FYNNEI. The V segment lost 6 bases and the J segment 1 base; nucleotides outside the gene matches: 6. The CDR3 is CASSFGQASNQPQHF. In DNA, the CDR3 is TGTGCCAGCAGCTTCGGACAGGCAAGCAATCAGCCCCAGCATTTT.

Only one count was recorded for this clone. The rearrangement uses TRBV7-2 and TRBJ1-2; D may be TRBD1 (5 bases). Germline V lookup: CDR1 SGHTA, CDR2 FQGNSA. Trimming pared 2 bases from V and 4 bases from J, leaving 14 bases between. The CDR3 runs 15 residues. This CDR3 is CASSLMTLRGYGYTF. CDR3 nucleotides: TGTGCCAGCAGCTTAATGACGCTAAGGGGCTATGGCTACACCTTC.

This clone showed up just a few times. V gene TRBV6-2 or TRBV6-3 combines with J gene TRBJ1-1; 7 bases are shared with TRBD1. CDR3 length: 15 amino acids. With V trimmed by 2 bases and J by 0 bases, 3 bases remained unmatched. Germline V gene lookup returns CDR1 MNHEY and CDR2 SVGEGT. CDR3: CASSYQTGVNTEAFF. The CDR3 region has the DNA TGTGCCAGCAGTTACCAAACAGGGGTGAACACTGAAGCTTTCTTT.

The rearrangement links TRBV3-1 (or the pseudogene TRBV3-2) to TRBJ2-7; D perhaps matches TRBD1 (6 bases). The germline V gene encodes CDR1 LGHDT and CDR2 YNNKEL (reference sequence). The CDR3 contains 13 residues. V shed 2 bases and J shed 3 bases, with 8 bases lying between them. The DNA of the CDR3 is TGTGCCAGCAGCCAACAGGGGTTCTACGAGCAGTACTTC. This sequence encodes CASSQQGFYEQYF.

The table lists this clone with a count of one. V and J are TRBV5-4 and TRBJ1-2; possibly TRBD1 for D (5 bases). Trimming took off 0 bases at V and 8 bases at J, with 17 bases between the two ends. Germline V gene data show CDR1 as SGHNT and CDR2 as YYREEE (reference sequence). The CDR3 is 15 residues long. The CDR3 loop is CASSLEAQGPVGYTF. In DNA form, the CDR3 reads TGTGCCAGCAGCTTGGAGGCGCAGGGTCCGGTGGGCTACACCTTC.

This rearrangement joins TRBV19 to TRBJ2-7, with TRBD2 identical over 11 bases. The germline gives CDR1 LNHDA, CDR2 SQIVND (reference sequence). The CDR3 covers 14 residues. V lost 6 bases to trimming and J lost 3 bases; unmatched junction nucleotides: 4. The CDR3, as DNA: TGTGCCAGTAGCCTGACTAGCGGGAACTACGAGCAGTACTTC. This encodes CASSLTSGNYEQYF.

The V gene is TRBV11-2, the J gene TRBJ2-7, with TRBD2 matching 15 bases. CDR1 is SGHAT and CDR2 is FQNNGV in the germline V gene. The CDR3 runs to 15 residues. J lost 6 bases, V lost 5 bases, and 5 bases had no gene match. Written as DNA, the CDR3 is TGTGCCAGCAGCCCAGGACTAGCGGGGGGGCTCGAGCAGTACTTC. It is translated as CASSPGLAGGLEQYF.

V gene TRBV19 combines with J gene TRBJ1-2; D is undetermined. V lost 1 base to trimming and J lost 8 bases, with 11 bases between them. Germline values: CDR1 LNHDA, CDR2 SQIVND (reference sequence). The CDR3 totals 13 residues. Here the CDR3 DNA reads TGTGCCAGTAGTATAGTTGGCGGTCAGGGCTACACCTTC. Translating it yields CASSIVGGQGYTF.

The chain is built from TRBV6-2 or TRBV6-3 and TRBJ2-7; TRBD2 agrees at 9 bases. The CDR3 is 15 residues long. CDR1 is MNHEY, CDR2 SVGEGT, per germline. With V trimmed by 2 bases and J by 6 bases, 8 bases remained unmatched. The CDR3 DNA reads as TGTGCCAGCAGTTACCGAGCTAGCGGGATGGGCGAGCAGTACTTC. Translation gives CASSYRASGMGEQYF.

The chain recombines TRBV5-1 with TRBJ1-1; D might be TRBD1 (6 bases). Trimming removed 2 bases from V and 8 bases from J, with 13 bases in between. Germline CDR1 is SGHRS and CDR2 is YFSETQ. The CDR3 is made up of 13 amino acids. CDR3: CASSFTGQVEAFF. In nucleotides, the CDR3 is TGCGCCAGCAGCTTCACGGGACAAGTAGAAGCTTTCTTT.

The rearrangement links TRBV7-9 to TRBJ2-1; 13 bases line up with TRBD2. The CDR3 runs 17 residues. Germline lookup yields CDR1 SEHNR and CDR2 FQNEAQ (reference sequence). Losses at the gene ends were 5 bases for V and 0 bases for J; bases not matched to a gene: 4. This CDR3 reads CASSPRTSGSSYNEQFF. The DNA for the CDR3 is TGTGCCAGCAGCCCGCGGACTAGCGGGAGCTCCTACAATGAGCAGTTCTTC.

This chain joins TRBV7-2 and TRBJ1-1, with D perhaps matching TRBD1 (5 bases). The ends were cut back, 3 bases at V and 3 bases at J, with 14 bases in the middle. The CDR3 covers 15 residues. Germline CDR1 and CDR2: SGHTA and FQGNSA. The CDR3 DNA reads as TGTGCCAGCAGCTTCGGCGGGGCGGGATACACTGAAGCTTTCTTT. Amino acids: CASSFGGAGYTEAFF.

The chain employs TRBV18 and TRBJ1-6; 7 positions agree with TRBD1. The CDR3 sequence is 15 residues long. Germline CDR1 reads KGHSH; CDR2 reads LQKENI. V was clipped by 3 bases and J by 7 bases; unmatched bases: 6. The CDR3 DNA sequence: TGTGCCAGCTCACCTAGCTGGGACAGAAATTCACCCCTCCACTTT. Translating it yields CASSPSWDRNSPLHF.

This clone was seen ten or more times. The rearrangement links TRBV7-9 to TRBJ1-2, with D possibly TRBD1 on 5 matching bases. Trimming cost V 5 bases and J 1 base, with 17 bases left between them. This CDR3 has 16 residues. Germline loops: CDR1 SEHNR, CDR2 FQNEAQ (reference sequence). The CDR3 DNA reads TGTGCCAGCAGCACAAGCGGGGCGTCGTATAACTATGGCTACACCTTC. The encoded protein is CASSTSGASYNYGYTF. Full variable domain (rest looked up from reference TRBV7-9 and TRBJ1-2): DTGVSQNPRHKITKRGQNVTFRCDPISEHNRLYWYRQTLGQGPEFLTYFQNEAQLEKSRLLSDRFSAERPKGSFSTLEIQRTEQGDSAMYLCASSTSGASYNYGYTFGSGTRLTVV.

The table lists this clone with a count of one. This chain connects TRBV19 to TRBJ1-5; the match to TRBD1 covers 9 bases. Trimming at V came to 5 bases and at J to 6 bases, leaving 8 bases not matched to a gene. The CDR3 spans 15 residues. In germline, CDR1 is LNHDA, CDR2 SQIVND (reference sequence). CDR3 in amino acids: CASSSTGGAGQPQHF. The CDR3 coding sequence is TGTGCCAGTAGTTCCACAGGGGGCGCCGGTCAGCCCCAGCATTTT.